This record concerns one T cell receptor (beta chain) sequence. Clones were read by immunoSEQ multiplex PCR, and TCRdb kept only the in-frame ones, dropping some. The table lists around 95,000 clones, 85% of them singletons, with around 15% in the top ten. These data are taken from a study of blood T cell repertoires in COVID-19. Germline assignment: CDR1 SGDLS and CDR2 YYNGEE. V was cut by 2 bases and J by 10 bases, with 13 bases left in between. The CDR3 loop spans 14 amino acids. The receptor's source is a man aged 45 to 65 with active or convalescent COVID-19. The rearrangement joins TRBV9 to TRBJ1-6; D possibly corresponds to TRBD1 (5 bases). Sequencing was carried out using peripheral blood. CDR3 coding DNA: TGTGCCAGCAGCGTTCGGGACTTCGGATCACCCCTCCACTTT. This codes for CASSVRDFGSPLHF. Filled out from reference TRBV9 and TRBJ1-6, the complete variable domain reads DSGVTQTPKHLITATGQRVTLRCSPRSGDLSVYWYQQSLDQGLQFLIQYYNGEERAKGNILERFSAQQFPDLHSELNLSSLELGDSALYFCASSVRDFGSPLHFGNGTRLTVT.